This TCR beta chain was found in a study of regulatory T cells in long-lasting Graves disease. This clonotype showed up just once. Antigen unknown. Regarding time point: newly diagnosed GD, antithyroid drugs for less than 3 months. Researchers made the TCR library from RNA that was extracted from PBMCs. The authors drew patients from an endocrinology department in Xi'an, China. Each patient gave around 9.7 milliliters of EDTA-anticoagulated peripheral blood. In building TCR beta libraries, iRepertoire HTBI primers were used together with Arm-PCR of CDR3 regions. Each CDR3 protein is one row after TCRdb ran MiXCR on the multiplex PCR reads. The sample records hundreds of thousands of distinct CDR3 sequences, about 16% being singletons. The V gene lost 4 bases and the J gene lost 0 bases, with 13 bases spanning the gap. This CDR3 has 16 residues. From germline, CDR1 is MDHEN and CDR2 SYDVKM. Findings and caveats of the study: Repertoires from persistent disease leaned toward TRBV28, TRBJ1-2 and TRBJ2-5.

These same records also appear under a second study, on T cells in Graves' hyperthyroidism and ophthalmopathy.

The clonotype originates from a young man with Graves disease. The sample consisted of peripheral blood mononuclear cells (PBMCs), taken at new diagnosis, from a patient treated with antithyroid drugs. The rearrangement links TRBV28 to TRBJ2-1; a possible D gene is TRBD2 (6 bases). The CDR3 region has the DNA TGTGCCAGCAGTTCCCTAGCGTGGAGCTCCTACAATGAGCAGTTCTTC. Translating it yields CASSSLAWSSYNEQFF.